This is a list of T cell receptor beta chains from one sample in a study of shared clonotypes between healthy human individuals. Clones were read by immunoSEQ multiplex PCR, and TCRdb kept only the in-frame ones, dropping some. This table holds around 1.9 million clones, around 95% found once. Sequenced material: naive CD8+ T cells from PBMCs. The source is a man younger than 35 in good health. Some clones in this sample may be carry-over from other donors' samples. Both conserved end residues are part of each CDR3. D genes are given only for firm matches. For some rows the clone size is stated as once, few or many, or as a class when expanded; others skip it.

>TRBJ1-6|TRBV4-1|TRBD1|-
CASSQDQDRGSPLHF
TGCGCCAGCAGCCAAGATCAGGACAGGGGTTCACCCCTCCACTTT
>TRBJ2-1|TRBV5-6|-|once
CASSPRPYNEQFF
TGTGCCAGCAGCCCCCGACCCTACAATGAGCAGTTCTTC
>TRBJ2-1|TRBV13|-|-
CASSSFDSYNEQFF
TGTGCCAGCAGCTCCTTCGACTCCTACAATGAGCAGTTCTTC
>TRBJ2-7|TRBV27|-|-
CASSLAGRGSHYEQYF
TGTGCCAGCAGCTTGGCGGGCAGGGGTTCTCACTACGAGCAGTACTTC
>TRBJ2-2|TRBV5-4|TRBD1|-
CASSPGTGGHTGELFF
TGTGCCAGCAGCCCGGGGACAGGGGGCCACACCGGGGAGCTGTTTTTT
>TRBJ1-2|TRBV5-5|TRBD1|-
CASSPGQAGGYTF
TGTGCCAGCAGCCCTGGACAGGCGGGCGGCTACACCTTC
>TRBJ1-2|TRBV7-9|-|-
CASSLAHGQDYGYTF
TGTGCCAGCAGCTTAGCTCATGGGCAGGACTATGGCTACACCTTC
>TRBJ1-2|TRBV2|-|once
CASSEYRPLYGYTF
TGTGCCAGCAGTGAGTACCGGCCTCTCTATGGCTACACCTTC
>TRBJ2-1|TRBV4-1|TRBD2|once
CASSQAWGGEQFF
TGCGCCAGCAGCCAAGCCTGGGGAGGGGAGCAGTTCTTC
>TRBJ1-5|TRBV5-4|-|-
CASSAGPLGQPQHF
TGTGCCAGCAGCGCGGGCCCCCTAGGCCAGCCCCAGCATTTT
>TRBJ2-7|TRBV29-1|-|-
CSVEEGYYEQYF
TGCAGCGTTGAAGAGGGATACTACGAGCAGTACTTC
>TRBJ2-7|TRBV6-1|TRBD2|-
CASSEFGGGTSGSYEQYF
TGTGCCAGCAGTGAATTCGGAGGTGGAACTAGCGGGAGCTACGAGCAGTACTTC
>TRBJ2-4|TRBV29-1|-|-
CSVSKTGRGAAKNIQYF
TGCAGCGTTTCCAAGACAGGGAGGGGAGCGGCCAAAAACATTCAGTACTTC
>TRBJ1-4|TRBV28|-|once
CASRTVATNEKLFF
TGTGCCAGCAGAACAGTCGCAACTAATGAAAAACTGTTTTTT
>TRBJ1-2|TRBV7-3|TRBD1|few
CASSLYARGQNLYGYTF
TGTGCCAGCAGCTTATATGCCAGGGGGCAGAACCTCTATGGCTACACCTTC
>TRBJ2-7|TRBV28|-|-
CASTFAQGSYEQYF
TGTGCCAGCACTTTCGCCCAAGGATCCTACGAGCAGTACTTC
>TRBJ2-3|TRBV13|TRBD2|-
CASSFGGRLAGGRDTQYF
TGTGCCAGCAGCTTTGGGGGAAGACTAGCGGGAGGCAGAGATACGCAGTATTTT
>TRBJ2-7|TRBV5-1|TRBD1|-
CASSLPTGGGGVEQYF
TGCGCCAGCAGCTTACCTACAGGGGGCGGTGGGGTCGAGCAGTACTTC
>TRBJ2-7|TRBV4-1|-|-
CASSQGHSYEQYF
TGCGCCAGCAGCCAAGGCCACTCCTACGAGCAGTACTTC
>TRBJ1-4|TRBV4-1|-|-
CASSPEQTTNEKLFF
TGCGCCAGCAGCCCTGAACAGACAACTAATGAAAAACTGTTTTTT
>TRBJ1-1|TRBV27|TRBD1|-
CASSPGQGAGNTEAFF
TGTGCCAGCAGCCCAGGACAGGGGGCTGGGAACACTGAAGCTTTCTTT
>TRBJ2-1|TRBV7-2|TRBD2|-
CASSEWTSGTGNEQFF
TGTGCCAGCAGCGAATGGACTAGCGGGACGGGGAATGAGCAGTTCTTC
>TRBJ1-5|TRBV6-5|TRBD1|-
CASSSGQGLNQPQHF
TGTGCCAGCAGTTCCGGACAGGGACTCAATCAGCCCCAGCATTTT
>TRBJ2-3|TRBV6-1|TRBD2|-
CASSEPIAGGPTDTQYF
TGTGCCAGCAGTGAACCTATAGCGGGAGGGCCCACAGATACGCAGTATTTT
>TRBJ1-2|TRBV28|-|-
CASRLDENYGYTF
TGTGCCAGCAGGCTTGATGAAAACTATGGCTACACCTTC
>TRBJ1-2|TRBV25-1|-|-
CASSPRGLYGYTF
TGTGCCAGCAGTCCACGGGGTCTCTATGGCTACACCTTC
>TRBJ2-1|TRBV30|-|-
CAWNQGISYNEQFF
TGTGCCTGGAACCAGGGGATCTCCTACAATGAGCAGTTCTTC
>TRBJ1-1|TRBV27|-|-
CASRGPGVTEAFF
TGTGCCAGCAGGGGCCCGGGGGTCACTGAAGCTTTCTTT
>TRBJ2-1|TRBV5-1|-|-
CASSWTRAGGNEQFF
TGCGCCAGCAGCTGGACGAGGGCGGGTGGTAATGAGCAGTTCTTC
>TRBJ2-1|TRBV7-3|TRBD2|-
CASSPPGAGEGLGEQFF
TGTGCCAGCAGCCCCCCTGGAGCGGGAGAAGGGTTAGGAGAGCAGTTCTTC
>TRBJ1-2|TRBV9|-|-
CASSGIGSYGYTF
TGTGCCAGCAGCGGAATCGGGTCCTATGGCTACACCTTC
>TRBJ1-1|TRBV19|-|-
CASSIKWDTEAFF
TGTGCCAGTAGTATCAAGTGGGACACTGAAGCTTTCTTT
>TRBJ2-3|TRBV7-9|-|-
CASSWGTLSHTDTQYF
TGTGCCAGCAGCTGGGGCACCCTGAGCCACACGGATACGCAGTATTTT
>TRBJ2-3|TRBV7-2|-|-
CASSLVVRGRLDTQYF
TGTGCCAGCAGCTTAGTAGTACGGGGGAGATTGGATACGCAGTATTTT
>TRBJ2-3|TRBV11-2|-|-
CASSSPRGGIDTQYF
TGTGCCAGCAGCTCACCCAGGGGGGGTATAGATACGCAGTATTTT
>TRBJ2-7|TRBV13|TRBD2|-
CASSSQREGYEQYF
TGTGCCAGCAGCTCCCAGCGGGAGGGTTACGAGCAGTACTTC
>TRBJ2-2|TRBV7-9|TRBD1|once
CASSYGQGITGELFF
TGTGCCAGCAGCTACGGACAGGGGATCACCGGGGAGCTGTTTTTT
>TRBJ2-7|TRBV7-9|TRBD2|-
CASSLSSGRRAGEQYF
TGTGCCAGCAGCTTATCTAGCGGGAGGAGGGCGGGGGAGCAGTACTTC
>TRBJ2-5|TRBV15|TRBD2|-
CATSREGLAGKETQYF
TGTGCCACCAGCAGAGAGGGGCTAGCGGGGAAAGAGACCCAGTACTTC
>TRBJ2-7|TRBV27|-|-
CASSFGTTYEQYF
TGTGCCAGCAGTTTTGGCACTACCTACGAGCAGTACTTC
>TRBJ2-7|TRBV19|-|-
CASRLRAELYEQYF
TGTGCCAGTAGGCTCAGGGCAGAGCTCTACGAGCAGTACTTC